A single sample gave rise to the 13 T cell receptor beta chains below, sequenced in a study of T cell responses to AZD1222 COVID-19 vaccine. TCRdb keeps only in-frame clones here, not all; method: immunoSEQ multiplex PCR. In the table there are some 100,000 clones, approximately 90% of which are singletons. This sample comprised peripheral blood, obtained on day 0 of AZD1222 vaccination. All receptors derive from an adult in good health.

V and J are TRBV4-2 and TRBJ1-1, with a weak D call TRBD1 (5 bases). The germline V and J ends were trimmed by 0 bases and 0 bases, with 11 bases remaining between them. CDR1 LGHNA and CDR2 YNFKEQ come from the germline V gene. There are 16 residues in the CDR3. The CDR3 DNA reads as TGTGCCAGCAGCCAAGATATTGTGACAGTGAACACTGAAGCTTTCTTT. Protein: CASSQDIVTVNTEAFF.

CDR3 bases: TGTGCCAGCTCACCAGCGGCAGGGGGCGCCTGGAATGAGCAGTTCTTC. This gives the protein CASSPAAGGAWNEQFF. The genes are TRBV18 and TRBJ2-1, with 8 bases lining up with TRBD1. J gave up 7 bases and V 2 bases, and 10 bases lay outside the gene matches. Germline V lookup: CDR1 KGHSH, CDR2 LQKENI. The CDR3 totals 16 residues.

The V gene is TRBV24-1, the J gene TRBJ1-2; D ambiguous. The length of the CDR3 is 13 residues. Trimming stripped 0 bases from V and 8 bases from J, with 9 bases between. Per germline, CDR1 KGHDR and CDR2 SFDVKD. The CDR3 region is CATSDLRVGGYTF. The CDR3 DNA follows: TGTGCCACCAGTGATTTGCGGGTCGGGGGCTACACCTTC.

The chain combines TRBV3-1 (or the pseudogene TRBV3-2) with TRBJ1-2; D unresolved. Trimming stripped 5 bases from V and 2 bases from J, with 3 bases between. The V gene's germline CDR1 is LGHDT and CDR2 YNNKEL (reference sequence). This CDR3 comprises 11 residues. DNA for the CDR3: TGTGCCAGCAGCAACAACTATGGCTACACCTTC. It is translated as CASSNNYGYTF.

The J gene is TRBJ2-5, the V gene TRBV3-1 (or the pseudogene TRBV3-2); D perhaps matches TRBD1 (6 bases). The CDR3 has 14 residues. CDR1 and CDR2 from the germline V gene are LGHDT and YNNKEL (reference sequence). Trimming pared 2 bases from V and 2 bases from J, leaving 9 bases between. The CDR3 region is CASSQRTAQETQYF. The CDR3 DNA is TGTGCCAGCAGCCAACGGACAGCGCAAGAGACCCAGTACTTC.

The CDR3 is CASSLGPAGSQPQHF. The CDR3 bases are TGTGCCAGCAGCTTGGGTCCCGCGGGCTCTCAGCCCCAGCATTTT. J is TRBJ1-5 and V is TRBV7-2; D unresolved. The CDR3 loop spans 15 amino acids. Germline lookup yields CDR1 SGHTA and CDR2 FQGNSA. Trimming shortened V by 3 bases and J by 6 bases, and 15 bases separated the two germline ends.

This clone was observed once. The CDR3 reads CASSHAGGVVDTQYF. The CDR3 DNA sequence: TGTGCCAGCAGCCATGCCGGCGGGGTTGTAGATACGCAGTATTTT. V gene TRBV3-1 (or the pseudogene TRBV3-2) combines with J gene TRBJ2-3, with a weak D call TRBD2 (6 bases). CDR3 length: 15 residues. Germline V gene data show CDR1 as LGHDT and CDR2 as YNNKEL (reference sequence). V gave up 3 bases and J gave up 5 bases, with 15 bases separating them.

The CDR3 coding sequence is TGTGCCAGCAGCACGCCCCTTCGGGCAGGGGGCTACGAGCAGTACTTC. Its translation is CASSTPLRAGGYEQYF. The rearrangement joins TRBV5-5 to TRBJ2-7; 7 bases are a match to TRBD1. Germline-derived CDR1 and CDR2 are SGHKS and YYEKEE (reference sequence). Trimming removed 4 bases from V and 3 bases from J; junction bases left unmatched: 13. The CDR3 contains 16 residues.

This rearrangement joins TRBV3-1 (or the pseudogene TRBV3-2) to TRBJ2-2, with D perhaps TRBD2 (5 bases). The V gene lost 5 bases and the J gene lost 0 bases, with 10 bases spanning the gap. This CDR3 contains 15 residues. Germline V CDR1 and CDR2: LGHDT, YNNKEL (reference sequence). The CDR3, as DNA: TGTGCCAGCAGCGGCCGGACTTCGAACACCGGGGAGCTGTTTTTT. It translates to CASSGRTSNTGELFF.

The V gene is TRBV3-1 (or the pseudogene TRBV3-2), the J gene TRBJ1-6, with D unclear. V gave up 5 bases and J gave up 8 bases, with 10 bases separating them. The CDR3 contains 13 residues. Per germline, CDR1 LGHDT and CDR2 YNNKEL (reference sequence). In DNA, the CDR3 is TGTGCCAGCAGCACCAACGGGGATTCACCCCTCCACTTT. Translated, it gives CASSTNGDSPLHF.

The rearrangement links TRBV3-1 (or the pseudogene TRBV3-2) to TRBJ1-2; a possible D gene is TRBD1 (5 bases). CDR1 LGHDT and CDR2 YNNKEL come from the germline V gene (reference sequence). V was clipped by 4 bases and J by 5 bases, with 14 bases between them. This CDR3 contains 14 residues. CDR3 nucleotide sequence: TGTGCCAGCAGCCGGGGGAGTGAGTCGTATGGCTACACCTTC. Its translation: CASSRGSESYGYTF.

The chain combines TRBV19 with TRBJ1-6; D perhaps matches TRBD1 (6 bases). Germline V gives CDR1 LNHDA, CDR2 SQIVND (reference sequence). The CDR3 totals 16 residues. V was clipped by 5 bases and J by 1 base, with 12 bases between them. Here the CDR3 reads CASSDIGQSYNSPLHF. The CDR3 coding sequence is TGTGCCAGTAGTGATATCGGACAGTCCTATAATTCACCCCTCCACTTT.

A word on this clone: Mismatch with germline at one junction end may stem from a read error. The chain is built from TRBV5-4 and TRBJ1-6; D might be TRBD1 (5 bases). The germline V gene has CDR1 SGHNT and CDR2 YYREEE (reference sequence). The CDR3 covers 15 residues. This chain's CDR3 is CASSLGQGYSSPLHF. The CDR3 nucleotides are TGTGCCAGCAGCTTGGGGCAGGGTTATAGTTCACCCCTCCACTTT.